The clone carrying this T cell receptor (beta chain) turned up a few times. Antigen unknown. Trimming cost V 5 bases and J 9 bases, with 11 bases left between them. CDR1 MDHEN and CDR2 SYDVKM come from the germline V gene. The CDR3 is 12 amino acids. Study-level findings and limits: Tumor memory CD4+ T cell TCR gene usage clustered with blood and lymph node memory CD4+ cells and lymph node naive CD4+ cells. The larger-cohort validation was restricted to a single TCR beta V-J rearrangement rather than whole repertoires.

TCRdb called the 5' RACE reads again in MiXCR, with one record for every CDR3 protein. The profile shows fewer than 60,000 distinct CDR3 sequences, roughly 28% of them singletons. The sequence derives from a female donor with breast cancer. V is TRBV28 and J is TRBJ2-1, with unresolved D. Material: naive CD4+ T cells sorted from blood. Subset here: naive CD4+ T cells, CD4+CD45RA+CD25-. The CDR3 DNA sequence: TGTGCCAGCAGTCTTCAACGACCTGAGCAGTTCTTC. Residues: CASSLQRPEQFF. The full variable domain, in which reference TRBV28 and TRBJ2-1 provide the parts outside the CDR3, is DVKVTQSSRYLVKRTGEKVFLECVQDMDHENMFWYRQDPGLGLRLIYFSYDVKMKEKGDIPEGYSVSREKKERFSLILESASTNQTSMYLCASSLQRPEQFFGPGTRLTVL.